Detailed here is one T cell receptor beta chain. Germline trimming cut 5 bases from V and 0 bases from J; bases unmatched to any gene: 5. CDR3 size: 16 residues. The germline V gene has CDR1 SNHLY and CDR2 FYNNEI. This sample stems from a study of blood T cell repertoires in COVID-19. Study background: COVID-19 samples collected from the United States, Italy and Spain covered acute and convalescent phases.

Repertoires were generated with immunoSEQ multiplex PCR, while TCRdb's copy carries only in-frame clones and drops some. The sample yields a few hundred thousand clones, approximately 92% seen once. The chain has TRBV2 and TRBJ1-4, with 8 bases that match TRBD1. The origin of this receptor is a woman in her thirties or forties who had recovered from COVID-19. Specimen: peripheral blood. In DNA form, the CDR3 reads TGTGCCAGCAGTCCCTTACAGGGGGCAACTAATGAAAAACTGTTTTTT. It yields the protein CASSPLQGATNEKLFF. Based on the CDR3 plus reference TRBV2 and TRBJ1-4, the full variable domain is EPEVTQTPSHQVTQMGQEVILRCVPISNHLYFYWYRQILGQKVEFLVSFYNNEISEKSEIFDDQFSVERPDGSNFTLKIRSTKLEDSAMYFCASSPLQGATNEKLFFGSGTQLSVL.